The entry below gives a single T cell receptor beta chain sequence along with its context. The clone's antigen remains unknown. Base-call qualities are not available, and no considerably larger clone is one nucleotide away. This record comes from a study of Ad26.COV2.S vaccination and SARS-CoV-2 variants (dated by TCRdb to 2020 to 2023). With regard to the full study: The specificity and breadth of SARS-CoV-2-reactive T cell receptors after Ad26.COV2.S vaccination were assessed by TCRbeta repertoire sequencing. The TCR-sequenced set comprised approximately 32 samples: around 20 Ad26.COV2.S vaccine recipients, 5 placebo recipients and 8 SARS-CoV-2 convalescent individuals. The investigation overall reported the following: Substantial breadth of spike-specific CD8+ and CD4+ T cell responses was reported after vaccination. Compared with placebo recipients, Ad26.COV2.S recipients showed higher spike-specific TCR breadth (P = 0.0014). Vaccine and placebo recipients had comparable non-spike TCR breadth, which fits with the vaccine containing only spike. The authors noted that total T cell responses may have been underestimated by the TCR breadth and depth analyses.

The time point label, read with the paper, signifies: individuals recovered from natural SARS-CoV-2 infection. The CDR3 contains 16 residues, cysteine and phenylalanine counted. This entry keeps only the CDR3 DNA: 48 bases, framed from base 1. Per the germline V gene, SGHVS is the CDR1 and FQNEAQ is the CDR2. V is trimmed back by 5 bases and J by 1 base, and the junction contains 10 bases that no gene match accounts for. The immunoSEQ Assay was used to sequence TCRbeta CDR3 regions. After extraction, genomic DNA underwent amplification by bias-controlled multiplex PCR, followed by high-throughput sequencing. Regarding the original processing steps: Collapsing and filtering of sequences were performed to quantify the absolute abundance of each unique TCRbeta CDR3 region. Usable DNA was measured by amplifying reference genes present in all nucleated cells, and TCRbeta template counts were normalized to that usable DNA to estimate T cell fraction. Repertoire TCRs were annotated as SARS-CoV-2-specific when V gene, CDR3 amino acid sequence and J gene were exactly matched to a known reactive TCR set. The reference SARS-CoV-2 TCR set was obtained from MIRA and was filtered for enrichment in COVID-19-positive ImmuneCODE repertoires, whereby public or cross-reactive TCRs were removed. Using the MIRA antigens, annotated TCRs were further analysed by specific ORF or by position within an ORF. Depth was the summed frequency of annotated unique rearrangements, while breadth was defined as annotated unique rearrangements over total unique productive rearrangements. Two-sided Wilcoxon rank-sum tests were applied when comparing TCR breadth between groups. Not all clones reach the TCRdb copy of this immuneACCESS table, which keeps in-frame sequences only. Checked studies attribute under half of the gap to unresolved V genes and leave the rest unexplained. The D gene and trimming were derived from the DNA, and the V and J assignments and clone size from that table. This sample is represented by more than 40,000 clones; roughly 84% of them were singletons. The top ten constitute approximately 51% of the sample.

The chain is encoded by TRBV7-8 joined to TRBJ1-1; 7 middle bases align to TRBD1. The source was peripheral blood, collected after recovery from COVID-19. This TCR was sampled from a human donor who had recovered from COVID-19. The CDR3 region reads CASSPDRALSNTEAFF. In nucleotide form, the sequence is TGTGCCAGCAGCCCTGACAGGGCTCTTTCGAACACTGAAGCTTTCTTT.